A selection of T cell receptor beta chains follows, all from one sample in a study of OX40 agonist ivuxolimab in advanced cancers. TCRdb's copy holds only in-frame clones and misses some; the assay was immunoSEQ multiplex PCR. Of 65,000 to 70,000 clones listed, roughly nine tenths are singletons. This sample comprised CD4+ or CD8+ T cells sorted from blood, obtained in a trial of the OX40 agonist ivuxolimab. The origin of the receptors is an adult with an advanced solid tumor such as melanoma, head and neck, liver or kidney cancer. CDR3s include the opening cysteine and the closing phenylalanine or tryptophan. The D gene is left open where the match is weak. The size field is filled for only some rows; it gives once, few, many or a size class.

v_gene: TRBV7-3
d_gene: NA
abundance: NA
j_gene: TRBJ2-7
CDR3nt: TGTGCCAGCAGTGCTACAGGGTCCTACGAGCAGTACTTC
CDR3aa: CASSATGSYEQYF

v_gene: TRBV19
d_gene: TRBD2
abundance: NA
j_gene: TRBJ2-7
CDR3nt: TGTGCCAGTAGGGCTAGCGGGGTCTACGAGCAGTACTTC
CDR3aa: CASRASGVYEQYF

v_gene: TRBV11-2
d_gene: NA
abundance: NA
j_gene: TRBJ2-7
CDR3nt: TGTGCCAGCAGCTTAGTTCGGGCCGAGCAGTACTTC
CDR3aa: CASSLVRAEQYF

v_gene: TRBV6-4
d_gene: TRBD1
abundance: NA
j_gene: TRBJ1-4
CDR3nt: TGTGCCAGCAGTGACTCGAGGGGGGACAGGGCACATTTAGGGACTAATGAAAAACTGTTTTTT
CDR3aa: CASSDSRGDRAHLGTNEKLFF

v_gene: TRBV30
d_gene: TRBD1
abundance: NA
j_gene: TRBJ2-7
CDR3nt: TGTGCCTGGAGCTCCACCGGACAGGGCGAATACGAGCAGTACTTC
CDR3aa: CAWSSTGQGEYEQYF

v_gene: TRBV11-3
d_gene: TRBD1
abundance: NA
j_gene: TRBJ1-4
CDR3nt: TGTGCCAGCAGCCCACAGGGGGCTGAAAAACTGTTTTTT
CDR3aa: CASSPQGAEKLFF

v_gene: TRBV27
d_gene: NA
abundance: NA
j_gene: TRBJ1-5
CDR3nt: TGTGCCAGCAGTTTATCGTCGGCACCGAGAACTAATCAGCCCCAGCATTTT
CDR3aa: CASSLSSAPRTNQPQHF

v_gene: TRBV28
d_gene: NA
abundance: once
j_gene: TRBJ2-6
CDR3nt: TGTGCCAGCAGTTCCCACTCTAGCTCTGGGGCCAACGTCCTGACTTTC
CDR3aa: CASSSHSSSGANVLTF

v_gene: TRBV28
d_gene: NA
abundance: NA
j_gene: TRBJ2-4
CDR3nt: TGTGCCAGCAGTACCGCAGGGGATACGGCCAAAAACATTCAGTACTTC
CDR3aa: CASSTAGDTAKNIQYF

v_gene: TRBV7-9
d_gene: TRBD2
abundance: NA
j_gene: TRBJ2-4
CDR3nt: TGTGCCAGCAGCTTAGAAGTAGCGGGGGCCCAAAACATTCAGTACTTC
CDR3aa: CASSLEVAGAQNIQYF

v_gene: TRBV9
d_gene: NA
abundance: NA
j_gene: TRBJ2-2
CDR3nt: TGTGCCAGCAGCGTTGCTACAGTCACCGGGGAGCTGTTTTTT
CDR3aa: CASSVATVTGELFF

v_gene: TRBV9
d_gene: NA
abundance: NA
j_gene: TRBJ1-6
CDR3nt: TGTGCCAGCAGCGCCGACAGCTATAATTCACCCCTCCACTTT
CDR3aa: CASSADSYNSPLHF

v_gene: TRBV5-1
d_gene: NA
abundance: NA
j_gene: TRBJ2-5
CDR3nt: TGCGCCAGCAGCTTGGCCCAGGGCAAAGAGACCCAGTACTTC
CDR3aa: CASSLAQGKETQYF

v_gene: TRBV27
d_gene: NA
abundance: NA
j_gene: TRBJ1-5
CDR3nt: TGTGCCAGCAGGGGACGGAACGATCAGCCCCAGCATTTT
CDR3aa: CASRGRNDQPQHF

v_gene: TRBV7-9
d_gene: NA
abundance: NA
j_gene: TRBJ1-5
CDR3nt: TGTGCCAGCAGCTTAGAGGGGGGCAATCAGCCCCAGCATTTT
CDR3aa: CASSLEGGNQPQHF

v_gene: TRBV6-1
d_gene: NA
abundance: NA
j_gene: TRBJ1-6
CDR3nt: TGTGCCAGCCGGGGGGGGTTGGATTCACCCCTCCACTTT
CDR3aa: CASRGGLDSPLHF

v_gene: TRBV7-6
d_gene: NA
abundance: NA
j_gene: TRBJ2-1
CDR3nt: TGTGCCAGCAGCGCACTGATCCCCGGCGATGAGCAGTTCTTC
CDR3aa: CASSALIPGDEQFF

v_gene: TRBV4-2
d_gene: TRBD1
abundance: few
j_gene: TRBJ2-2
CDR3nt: TGTGCCAGCAGCCAATCGGGACAGGGAGCCGGGGAGCTGTTTTTT
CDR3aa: CASSQSGQGAGELFF

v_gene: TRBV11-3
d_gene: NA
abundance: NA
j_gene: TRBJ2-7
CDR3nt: TGTGCCAGCAGCTTAGGTGGTCGGATTATGAGGGAGCAGTACTTC
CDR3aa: CASSLGGRIMREQYF

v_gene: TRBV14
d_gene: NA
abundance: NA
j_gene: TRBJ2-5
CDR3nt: TGTGCCAGCAGCCAAGGCGGGACACCTCTGGAGACCCAGTACTTC
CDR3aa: CASSQGGTPLETQYF

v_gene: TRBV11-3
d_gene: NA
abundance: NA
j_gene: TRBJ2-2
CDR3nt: TGTGCCAGCAGCTTAGCGCTAAGCATGAACACCGGGGAGCTGTTTTTT
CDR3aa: CASSLALSMNTGELFF

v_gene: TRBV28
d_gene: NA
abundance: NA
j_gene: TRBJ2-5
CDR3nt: TGTGCCAGCAGAACCCAGCAAGACTGGGGAGAGACCCAGTACTTC
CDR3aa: CASRTQQDWGETQYF

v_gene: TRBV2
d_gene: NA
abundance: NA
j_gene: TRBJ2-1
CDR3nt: TGTGCCAGCAGAGAGGAAGGGACAAACTACAATGAGCAGTTCTTC
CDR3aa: CASREEGTNYNEQFF

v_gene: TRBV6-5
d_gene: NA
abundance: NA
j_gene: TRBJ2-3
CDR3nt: TGTGCCAGCAGGCACACAGATACGCAGTATTTT
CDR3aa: CASRHTDTQYF

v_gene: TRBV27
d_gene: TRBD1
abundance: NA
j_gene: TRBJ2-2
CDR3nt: TGTGCCAGCAGTCCCCGGGACAGGGCGGTCGGGGAGCTGTTTTTT
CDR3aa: CASSPRDRAVGELFF

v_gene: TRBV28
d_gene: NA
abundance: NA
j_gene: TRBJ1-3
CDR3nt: TGTGCCAGTGAGTCAGGGAGCTCTGGAAACACCATATATTTT
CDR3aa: CASESGSSGNTIYF

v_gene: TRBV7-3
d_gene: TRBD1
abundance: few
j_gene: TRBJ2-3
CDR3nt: TGTGCCAGCAGACTAACGGGACAGGGGGCAGATACGCAGTATTTT
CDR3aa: CASRLTGQGADTQYF

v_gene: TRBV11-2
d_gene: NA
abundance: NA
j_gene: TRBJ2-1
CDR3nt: TGTGCCAGCAGCCGAGGGCGGGGCCTAACAAATGAGCAGTTCTTC
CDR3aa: CASSRGRGLTNEQFF

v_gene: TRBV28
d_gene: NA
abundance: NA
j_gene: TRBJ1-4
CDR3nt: TGTGCCAGCAGCCGGACAGCTAATGAAAAACTGTTTTTT
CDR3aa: CASSRTANEKLFF

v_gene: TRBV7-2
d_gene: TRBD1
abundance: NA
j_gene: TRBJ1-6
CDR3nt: TGTGCCAGCAGCCCTCGACAGGGAGGTCTGCCTTCACCCCTCCACTTT
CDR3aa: CASSPRQGGLPSPLHF

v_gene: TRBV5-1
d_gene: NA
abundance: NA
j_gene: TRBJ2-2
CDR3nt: TGCGCCAGCAGCTTGGGCAGGGAGGCCGGGGAGCTGTTTTTT
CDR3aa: CASSLGREAGELFF

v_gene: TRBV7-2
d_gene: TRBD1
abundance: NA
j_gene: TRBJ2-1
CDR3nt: TGTGCCAGCAGCTTAGCTTCTTCCCGGGACAGGGGGCAGTTCTTC
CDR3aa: CASSLASSRDRGQFF

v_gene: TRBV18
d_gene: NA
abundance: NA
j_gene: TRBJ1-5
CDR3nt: TGTGCCAGCTCACCACAGAAGGGGGACCAGCCCCAGCATTTT
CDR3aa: CASSPQKGDQPQHF

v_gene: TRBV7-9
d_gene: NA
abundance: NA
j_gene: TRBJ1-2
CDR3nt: TGTGCCAGCAGCTTTACACCAAATCCTTTGGGCTACACCTTC
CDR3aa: CASSFTPNPLGYTF

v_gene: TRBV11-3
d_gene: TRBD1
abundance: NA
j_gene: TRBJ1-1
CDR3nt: TGTGCCAGCAGGACAGGGGGCGGAGGGAGCACTGAAGCTTTCTTT
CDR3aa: CASRTGGGGSTEAFF

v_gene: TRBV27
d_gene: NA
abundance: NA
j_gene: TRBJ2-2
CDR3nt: TGTGCCAGCAGTCCCAACTCTCGCGTTTTGAGTCTCGGGGAGCTGTTTTTT
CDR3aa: CASSPNSRVLSLGELFF

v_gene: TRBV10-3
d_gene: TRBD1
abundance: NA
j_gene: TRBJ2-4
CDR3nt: TGTGCCATCAGTGAGGACAGGGTGGGCATTCAGTACTTC
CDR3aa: CAISEDRVGIQYF

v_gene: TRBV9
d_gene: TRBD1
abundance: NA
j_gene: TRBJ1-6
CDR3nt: TGTGCCAGCAGCGTAGAAGGGACAGGTAATTCACCCCTCCACTTT
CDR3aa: CASSVEGTGNSPLHF

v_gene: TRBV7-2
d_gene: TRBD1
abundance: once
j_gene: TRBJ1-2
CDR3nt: TGTGCCAGCAGCTCTACAGGGGGCATAAATGGCTACACCTTC
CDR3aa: CASSSTGGINGYTF

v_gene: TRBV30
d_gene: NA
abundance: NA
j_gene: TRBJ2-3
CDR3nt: TGTGCCTGGGCGCTAGATACGCAGTATTTT
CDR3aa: CAWALDTQYF

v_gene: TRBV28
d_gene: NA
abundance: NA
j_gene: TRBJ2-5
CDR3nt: TGTGCCAGCAGAAATACAGGGATGGAGACCCAGTACTTC
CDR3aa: CASRNTGMETQYF